What follows are 22 T cell receptor beta chains derived from one specimen sequenced in a study of T cell responses to AZD1222 COVID-19 vaccine. Assay used: immunoSEQ multiplex PCR; TCRdb lists only in-frame clones, some missing. Among about 96,000 clones listed, under 90% were seen once. The sequenced sample was peripheral blood, obtained on day 0 of AZD1222 vaccination. The source of these receptors is an adult in good health.

The chain links TRBV12-3 or TRBV12-4 to TRBJ1-1, with D unresolved. V dropped 2 bases and J dropped 11 bases, with 9 bases sitting between them. The CDR3 runs 11 residues. The CDR3 DNA follows: TGTGCCAGCAGTTTACCCAAGTTGGCTTTCTTT. It is translated as CASSLPKLAFF.

The rearrangement links TRBV18 to TRBJ1-4, with 8 bases fitting TRBD1. Germline V gene sequence: CDR1 KGHSH, CDR2 LQKENI. The CDR3 spans 15 residues. V shed 3 bases, J shed 3 bases, and the junction held 3 bases outside the gene matches. Here the CDR3 DNA reads TGTGCCAGCTCACCCCAGGGGGCTGCTAATGAAAAACTGTTTTTT. Amino acid sequence: CASSPQGAANEKLFF.

This rearrangement joins TRBV28 to TRBJ1-1, with TRBD1 as a possible D gene (5 bases). Germline V gene sequence: CDR1 MDHEN, CDR2 SYDVKM. The CDR3 is 13 residues long. V was shortened by 6 bases and J by 0 bases, with 8 bases between the two germline ends. This chain's CDR3 is CASSKGMNTEAFF. The CDR3 coding sequence is TGTGCCAGCAGCAAGGGGATGAACACTGAAGCTTTCTTT.

This clone was detected only once. The chain links TRBV4-3 to TRBJ2-2; 8 nucleotides match TRBD2. The V and J ends lost 3 bases and 8 bases, in that order; junction bases with no gene match: 5. Germline assignment: CDR1 LGHNA and CDR2 YSLEER. The CDR3 is 14 residues long. Here the CDR3 reads CASSHSGSAGELFF. CDR3 coding DNA: TGCGCCAGCAGCCACAGCGGGAGCGCTGGGGAGCTGTTTTTT.

The V gene is TRBV11-2, the J gene TRBJ2-1; TRBD2 matches 11 bases. The germline CDR1 and CDR2 sequences are SGHAT and FQNNGV. V gave up 6 bases and J gave up 6 bases; unmatched junction bases: 4. The CDR3 extends over 14 amino acids. In DNA, the CDR3 is TGTGCCAGCAGACCACTAGCGGGAGTCAATGAGCAGTTCTTC. Encoded protein: CASRPLAGVNEQFF.

The chain joins TRBV15 to TRBJ1-2; D gene ambiguous. The CDR3 has 13 residues. CDR1 and CDR2 from the germline V gene are LNHNV and YYDKDF (reference sequence). The germline V and J ends were trimmed by 0 bases and 1 base, with 3 bases remaining between them. The CDR3 loop is CATSRDRNYGYTF. The CDR3 nucleotides read TGTGCCACCAGCAGAGATCGTAACTATGGCTACACCTTC.

The chain uses TRBV20-1 and TRBJ1-4, with a possible D match to TRBD1 (5 bases). The CDR3 is made up of 14 amino acids. In germline, CDR1 is DFQATT, CDR2 SNEGSKA (reference sequence). Trimming pared 3 bases from V and 2 bases from J, leaving 10 bases between. This chain's CDR3 is CSASGGATNEKLFF. The DNA for the CDR3 is TGCAGTGCTAGTGGGGGAGCTACTAATGAAAAACTGTTTTTT.

The chain is built from TRBV7-2 and TRBJ2-7, with TRBD1 matching over 7 bases. With V trimmed by 6 bases and J by 3 bases, 8 bases remained unmatched. The CDR3 consists of 14 residues. Germline CDR1 SGHTA, CDR2 FQGNSA. CDR3 in amino acids: CASSPPGGHYEQYF. In DNA, the CDR3 is TGTGCCAGCAGTCCCCCAGGGGGACACTACGAGCAGTACTTC.

The V and J genes are TRBV6-2 or TRBV6-3 and TRBJ2-2, with 8 bases lining up with TRBD1. J lost 4 bases, V lost 6 bases, and 7 bases had no gene match. Germline CDR1 is MNHEY and CDR2 is SVGEGT. The CDR3 has 15 residues. CDR3 DNA sequence: TGTGCCAGCAGCCTCGGACAGGGCCCCACCGGGGAGCTGTTTTTT. Translated: CASSLGQGPTGELFF.

Here the CDR3 DNA reads TGTGCCTGGAGTGTCCGAGGCCGGCAGCCCCAGCATTTT. Translation: CAWSVRGRQPQHF. The chain links TRBV30 to TRBJ1-5, with D unresolved. The CDR3 contains 13 residues. Germline-derived CDR1 and CDR2 are GTSNPN and SVGIG (reference sequence). Trimming shortened V by 0 bases and J by 7 bases, and 10 bases separated the two germline ends. The full variable domain, in which reference TRBV30 and TRBJ1-5 provide the parts outside the CDR3, is SQTIHQWPATLVQPVGSPLSLECTVEGTSNPNLYWYRQAAGRGLQLLFYSVGIGQISSEVPQNLSASRPQDRQFILSSKKLLLSDSGFYLCAWSVRGRQPQHFGDGTRLSIL.

The genes are TRBV4-2 and TRBJ2-7; 7 bases map to TRBD2. Germline assignment: CDR1 LGHNA and CDR2 YNFKEQ. This CDR3 region has 14 residues. The J segment lost 2 bases and the V segment lost 0 bases, leaving 1 base of the junction unmatched. The chain's CDR3 is CASSQDGGAYEQYF. The CDR3 nucleotides are TGTGCCAGCAGCCAAGATGGGGGGGCCTACGAGCAGTACTTC.

The chain carries TRBV2 and TRBJ2-4; 12 nucleotides align to TRBD2. Germline CDR1 is SNHLY and CDR2 is FYNNEI. J lost 6 bases, V lost 3 bases, and 12 bases had no gene match. The length of the CDR3 is 18 residues. Here the CDR3 DNA reads TGTGCCAGCAGTGATACCGGGCTAGCGGGAGGGCGGGGAAACATTCAGTACTTC. Protein: CASSDTGLAGGRGNIQYF.

The CDR3, as DNA: TGTGCCATCGGAGCGGGAAGGTTGGTCACCGGGGAGCTGTTTTTT. Its protein product is CAIGAGRLVTGELFF. The rearrangement links TRBV11-2 to TRBJ2-2; TRBD2 matches at 7 bases. The ends lost 10 bases at V and 4 bases at J; junction bases unmatched: 12. The CDR3 totals 15 residues. Germline CDR1 and CDR2: SGHAT and FQNNGV.

This chain joins TRBV29-1 and TRBJ1-1, with 8 bases lining up with TRBD1. The germline CDR1 and CDR2 sequences are SQVTM and ANQGSEA. CDR3 size: 12 residues. V gave up 7 bases and J gave up 1 base; unmatched junction bases: 2. The CDR3 DNA is TGCAGCGGGGGGACAGGGAACACTGAAGCTTTCTTT. Amino acids: CSGGTGNTEAFF.

The chain couples TRBV11-3 to TRBJ2-5; 12 bases line up with TRBD1. Per germline, CDR1 SGHNT and CDR2 YENEEA. The CDR3 has 16 residues. After removal of 2 bases from V and 5 bases from J, the junction contained 6 bases not matched to a gene. In DNA form, the CDR3 reads TGTGCCAGCAGCTTACAAGGGACAGGGGGCCAGGAGACCCAGTACTTC. It is translated as CASSLQGTGGQETQYF. Combining the CDR3 with reference TRBV11-3 and TRBJ2-5 gives the whole variable domain EAGVVQSPRYKIIEKKQPVAFWCNPISGHNTLYWYLQNLGQGPELLIRYENEEAVDDSQLPKDRFSAERLKGVDSTLKIQPAELGDSAVYLCASSLQGTGGQETQYFGPGTRLLVL.

The rearrangement joins TRBV7-2 to TRBJ2-2; D is unclear. The germline V gene has CDR1 SGHTA and CDR2 FQGNSA. Between the trimmed V and J ends, which lost 1 base and 6 bases, there was a span of 9 bases. The CDR3 is made up of 14 amino acids. CDR3 amino acids: CASSLGLLPGELFF. For the CDR3, the DNA is TGTGCCAGCAGCTTAGGACTTCTACCCGGGGAGCTGTTTTTT.

This chain joins TRBV28 and TRBJ2-3, with 9 bases matching TRBD1. CDR1 MDHEN and CDR2 SYDVKM come from the germline V gene. After removal of 9 bases from V and 3 bases from J, the junction contained 7 bases not matched to a gene. The CDR3 runs 14 residues. The CDR3 DNA is TGTGCCAGTTACAGGGGGCCCAGGACAGATACGCAGTATTTT. Encoded protein: CASYRGPRTDTQYF.

The J gene is TRBJ1-4, the V gene TRBV16; D ambiguous. The germline gives CDR1 KGHSY, CDR2 FQNENV. Deletions cut 4 bases from V and 8 bases from J, with 8 bases between. The CDR3 sequence is 12 residues long. This CDR3 reads CASSPTREKLFF. The CDR3 DNA follows: TGTGCCAGCAGCCCAACTCGCGAAAAACTGTTTTTT.

V is TRBV20-1 and J is TRBJ2-7; D unresolved. The CDR3 length is 12 residues. Looked up from germline, CDR1 is DFQATT and CDR2 is SNEGSKA (reference sequence). V was trimmed by 3 bases and J by 0 bases, leaving 6 bases between them. For the CDR3, the DNA is TGCAGTGCTAGTCCGGGCTCCTACGAGCAGTACTTC. Protein: CSASPGSYEQYF.

The chain employs TRBV6-1 and TRBJ1-2; perhaps TRBD1 as D (5 bases). This CDR3 has 15 amino acids. Germline CDR1 reads MNHNS; CDR2 reads SASEGT. Trimming shortened V by 3 bases and J by 8 bases, and 19 bases separated the two germline ends. The CDR3 region has the DNA TGTGCCAGCAGTGACCGGGACCGCCTCCCTATGGGCTACACCTTC. Encoded protein: CASSDRDRLPMGYTF.

The chain carries TRBV7-2 and TRBJ2-2; possibly TRBD2 for D (6 bases). CDR3 length: 15 residues. The germline V gene encodes CDR1 SGHTA and CDR2 FQGNSA. V gave up 4 bases and J gave up 1 base, with 10 bases separating them. The DNA for the CDR3 is TGTGCCAGCAGCTCGACTAGATTGAACACCGGGGAGCTGTTTTTT. The encoded protein is CASSSTRLNTGELFF. The entire variable domain, with the rest obtained from reference TRBV7-2 and TRBJ2-2, is as follows: GAGVSQSPSNKVTEKGKDVELRCDPISGHTALYWYRQSLGQGLEFLIYFQGNSAPDKSGLPSDRFSAERTGGSVSTLTIQRTQQEDSAVYLCASSSTRLNTGELFFGEGSRLTVL.

This clone has a single count. The chain carries TRBV7-2 and TRBJ1-1; the D gene is possibly TRBD1 (6 bases). The CDR3 has 13 amino acids. The V end lost 3 bases, the J end lost 7 bases, and 12 bases lay between the germline ends. The germline V gene encodes CDR1 SGHTA and CDR2 FQGNSA. CDR3 bases: TGTGCCAGCAGCTTGGATCGACAGGTTGAAGCTTTCTTT. Its translation: CASSLDRQVEAFF.